These T cell receptor beta chains were read from a single sample in a study of CD8 T cells in Susac syndrome. One entry per CDR3 protein, called by TCRdb with MiXCR from the immunoSEQ multiplex PCR reads. The table lists under 150,000 distinct CDR3 sequences, over 75% of them singletons. Sequenced input: CD8+ T cells from PBMCs. The receptors originated from a human donor with multiple sclerosis. The CDR3 runs from the conserved cysteine through the conserved F or W. The D gene is left open where the match is weak. Some rows mark clone size as missing; the rest say once, few, many or name a class of expanded clone.

D: NA
size: NA
J: TRBJ2-5
V: TRBV24-1
DNA: TGTGCCACCAGTGCCCCTGGGACGGAGGGCCGAGAGACCCAGTACTTC
CDR3: CATSAPGTEGRETQYF

D: NA
size: once
J: TRBJ1-2
V: TRBV7-9
DNA: TGTGCCAGCAGCAAGCTTAGGTCTGGGTATGGCTACACCTTC
CDR3: CASSKLRSGYGYTF

D: NA
size: NA
J: TRBJ2-3
V: TRBV12-5
DNA: TGTGCTAGTGCCCCGGCAGCGAACACAGATACGCAGTATTTT
CDR3: CASAPAANTDTQYF

D: NA
size: few
J: TRBJ2-7
V: TRBV4-1
DNA: TGCGCCAGCAGCCAAACAGGCACCTACGAGCAGTACTTC
CDR3: CASSQTGTYEQYF

D: TRBD1
size: NA
J: TRBJ1-1
V: TRBV5-6
DNA: TGTGCCAGCAGCTTGGAGCTGGACAGGGGCTTAGGAGCTTTCTTT
CDR3: CASSLELDRGLGAFF

D: TRBD1
size: medium-sized
J: TRBJ2-3
V: TRBV5-4
DNA: TGTGCCAGCAACCAGGACAGGGCCCCAGATACGCAGTATTTT
CDR3: CASNQDRAPDTQYF

D: TRBD2
size: few
J: TRBJ2-1
V: TRBV19
DNA: TGTGCCAGTAGTATTTCAGTAGGACTAGCGGCCTACAATGAGCAGTTCTTC
CDR3: CASSISVGLAAYNEQFF

D: TRBD1
size: few
J: TRBJ1-1
V: TRBV11-2
DNA: TGTGCCAGCAGCCGTGGACAGGGGAACACTGAAGCTTTCTTT
CDR3: CASSRGQGNTEAFF

D: TRBD2
size: NA
J: TRBJ2-1
V: TRBV6-5
DNA: TGTGCCAGCAGTTACTCGGCGGGAGATTTTTACAATGAGCAGTTCTTC
CDR3: CASSYSAGDFYNEQFF

D: NA
size: NA
J: TRBJ2-1
V: TRBV14
DNA: TGTGCCAGCAGCCAAGTCCTCTACAATGAGCAGTTCTTC
CDR3: CASSQVLYNEQFF

D: TRBD2
size: NA
J: TRBJ2-1
V: TRBV6-1
DNA: TGTGCCAGCAGTACCGGACTAGCCAATGAGCAGTTCTTC
CDR3: CASSTGLANEQFF

D: NA
size: NA
J: TRBJ1-5
V: TRBV5-4
DNA: TGTGCCAGCAGCTTGATCGGAAGTCTTAATCAGCCCCAGCATTTT
CDR3: CASSLIGSLNQPQHF

D: TRBD1
size: NA
J: TRBJ2-7
V: TRBV20-1
DNA: TGCAGTGCTAAGGGACAGGTTTACTACGAGCAGTACTTC
CDR3: CSAKGQVYYEQYF

D: TRBD1
size: NA
J: TRBJ1-1
V: TRBV19
DNA: TGTGCCAGTAGGGGCCGGACAGGGTTAATCGCTGAAGCTTTCTTT
CDR3: CASRGRTGLIAEAFF

D: NA
size: NA
J: TRBJ1-1
V: TRBV20-1
DNA: TGCAGTGCTTTAACCAGAGTAAACACTGAAGCTTTCTTT
CDR3: CSALTRVNTEAFF

D: TRBD2
size: NA
J: TRBJ2-3
V: TRBV12-3/TRBV12-4
DNA: TGTGCCAGCGGACTAGCGGTCACAGATACGCAGTATTTT
CDR3: CASGLAVTDTQYF

D: NA
size: NA
J: TRBJ2-5
V: TRBV30
DNA: TGTGCCTGGAGTGTAGCCGAGACCCAGTACTTC
CDR3: CAWSVAETQYF

D: NA
size: NA
J: TRBJ2-3
V: TRBV11-2
DNA: TGTGCCAGCAGCTTACTACAGGGTGGAGGTACGCAGTATTTT
CDR3: CASSLLQGGGTQYF

D: NA
size: NA
J: TRBJ1-4
V: TRBV27
DNA: TGTGCCAGCACATCGGGTCGAGGGCTGGGGGCGGAAAAACTGTTTTTT
CDR3: CASTSGRGLGAEKLFF

D: TRBD2
size: NA
J: TRBJ2-3
V: TRBV2
DNA: TGTGCCAGCAGTGAATATGGGAGGGGCCACGGTATTTCAGATACGCAGTATTTT
CDR3: CASSEYGRGHGISDTQYF

D: NA
size: NA
J: TRBJ1-1
V: TRBV2
DNA: TGTGCCAGCAGTGAAGGGGGCCGGGACACTGAAGCTTTCTTT
CDR3: CASSEGGRDTEAFF

D: NA
size: once
J: TRBJ2-1
V: TRBV2
DNA: TGTGCCAGCAGTGAAGGGGTCGGGAAGTACAATGAGCAGTTCTTC
CDR3: CASSEGVGKYNEQFF

D: NA
size: NA
J: TRBJ1-2
V: TRBV20-1
DNA: TGCAGTGCTAGAGGATCTCGGCAGCCTCCTAACTATGGCTACACCTTC
CDR3: CSARGSRQPPNYGYTF

D: TRBD2
size: NA
J: TRBJ2-5
V: TRBV20-1
DNA: TGCAGTGCTAGCGGGGGGGCCCGTGGTGAGACCCAGTACTTC
CDR3: CSASGGARGETQYF

D: NA
size: NA
J: TRBJ2-7
V: TRBV19
DNA: TGTGCCAGTAGTATGGGGATCGAGTACGAGCAGTACTTC
CDR3: CASSMGIEYEQYF

D: NA
size: NA
J: TRBJ2-1
V: TRBV19
DNA: TGTGCCAGTAGTCACCCCCCCGGCGGAGGGGATGAGCAGTTCTTC
CDR3: CASSHPPGGGDEQFF

D: NA
size: NA
J: TRBJ2-2
V: TRBV4-3
DNA: TGCGCCAGCAGCCAAGATTTTTCGGGAGTAAAGACCGGGGAGCTGCTTTTT
CDR3: CASSQDFSGVKTGELLF

D: NA
size: NA
J: TRBJ1-1
V: TRBV4-1
DNA: TGCGCCAGCAGCCAGCGGGACGTTATGAACACTGAAGCTTTCTTT
CDR3: CASSQRDVMNTEAFF

D: TRBD1
size: NA
J: TRBJ2-1
V: TRBV5-4
DNA: TGTGCCAGCGGCTTGCCGGCCAGGGGGAAGGGTAGGGATGAGCAGTTCTTC
CDR3: CASGLPARGKGRDEQFF

D: TRBD2
size: NA
J: TRBJ2-5
V: TRBV9
DNA: TGTGCCAGCAGCGTAGGGACTAGCGGGAGCGGGGAGACCCAGTACTTC
CDR3: CASSVGTSGSGETQYF

D: NA
size: NA
J: TRBJ2-1
V: TRBV7-9
DNA: TGTGCCAGCAGCGACGCACCGGGACTCCAGTTCTTC
CDR3: CASSDAPGLQFF

D: NA
size: NA
J: TRBJ2-1
V: TRBV5-4
DNA: TGTGCCAGCAGCTCCGGAGATGAGCAGTTCTTC
CDR3: CASSSGDEQFF

D: TRBD1
size: NA
J: TRBJ2-7
V: TRBV28
DNA: TGTGCCAGAGCCGGGGGACCGGGACAGGGCCCCTACGAGCAGTACTTC
CDR3: CARAGGPGQGPYEQYF

D: NA
size: NA
J: TRBJ2-3
V: TRBV12-3/TRBV12-4
DNA: TGTGCCAGCAGTTCACCCCCGGGCCCCACAGATACGCAGTATTTT
CDR3: CASSSPPGPTDTQYF

D: TRBD2
size: NA
J: TRBJ2-2
V: TRBV12-3/TRBV12-4
DNA: TGTGCCAGCAGTTCACTAGCGGACGGGCCGAACACCGGGGAGCTGTTTTTT
CDR3: CASSSLADGPNTGELFF

D: TRBD2
size: NA
J: TRBJ2-1
V: TRBV13
DNA: TGTGCCAGCAGCGTAGCGGGAGGGCCAGGCAATGAGCAGTTCTTC
CDR3: CASSVAGGPGNEQFF

D: NA
size: NA
J: TRBJ2-1
V: TRBV4-1
DNA: TGCGCCAGCAGCCAGACTACAGGTGAGCAGTTCTTC
CDR3: CASSQTTGEQFF

D: NA
size: NA
J: TRBJ1-2
V: TRBV5-1
DNA: TGCGCCAGCAGCTTGGTCGGGGGTCAGGGCTACACCTTC
CDR3: CASSLVGGQGYTF

D: NA
size: NA
J: TRBJ2-7
V: TRBV2
DNA: TGTGCCAGCAGTGAATGGGCAGTGGACGAGCAGTACTTC
CDR3: CASSEWAVDEQYF

D: NA
size: NA
J: TRBJ1-2
V: TRBV24-1
DNA: TGTGCCACCAGTGATACCGGACAGACATATGGCTACACCTTC
CDR3: CATSDTGQTYGYTF

D: NA
size: few
J: TRBJ1-1
V: TRBV5-1
DNA: TGCGCCAGCAGCTTGTTCGACGGGACCTATGCTGAAGCTTTCTTT
CDR3: CASSLFDGTYAEAFF

D: TRBD1
size: NA
J: TRBJ1-1
V: TRBV5-1
DNA: TGCGCCAGCAGCCTCCTCGGGACAGAAATGAACACTGAAGCTTTCTTT
CDR3: CASSLLGTEMNTEAFF

D: NA
size: NA
J: TRBJ2-1
V: TRBV20-1
DNA: TGCAGTGCTAGAGATCGTCATGGACAGTTTATCCCTGAGCAGTTCTTC
CDR3: CSARDRHGQFIPEQFF

D: NA
size: NA
J: TRBJ1-4
V: TRBV6-1
DNA: TGTGCCAGCAGTGGAACGGAGAATGAAAAACTGTTTTTT
CDR3: CASSGTENEKLFF